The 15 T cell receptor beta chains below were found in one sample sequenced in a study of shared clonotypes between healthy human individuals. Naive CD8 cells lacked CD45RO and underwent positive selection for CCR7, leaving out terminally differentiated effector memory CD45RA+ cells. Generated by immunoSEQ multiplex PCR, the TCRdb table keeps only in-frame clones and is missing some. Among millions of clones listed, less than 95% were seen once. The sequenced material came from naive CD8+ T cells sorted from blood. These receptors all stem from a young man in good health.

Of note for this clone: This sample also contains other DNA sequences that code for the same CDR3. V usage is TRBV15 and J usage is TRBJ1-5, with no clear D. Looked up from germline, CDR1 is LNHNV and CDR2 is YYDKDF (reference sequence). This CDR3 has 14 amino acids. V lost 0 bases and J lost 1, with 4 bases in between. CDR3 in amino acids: CATSRDLSNQPQHF. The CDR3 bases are TGTGCCACCAGCAGAGATCTCAGCAATCAGCCCCAGCATTTT.

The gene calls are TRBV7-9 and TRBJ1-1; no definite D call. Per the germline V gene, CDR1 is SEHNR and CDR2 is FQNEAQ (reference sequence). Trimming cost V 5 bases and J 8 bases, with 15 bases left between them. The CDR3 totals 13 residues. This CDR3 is CASSPPYLAEAFF. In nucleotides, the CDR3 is TGTGCCAGCAGCCCCCCGTATTTGGCAGAAGCTTTCTTT.

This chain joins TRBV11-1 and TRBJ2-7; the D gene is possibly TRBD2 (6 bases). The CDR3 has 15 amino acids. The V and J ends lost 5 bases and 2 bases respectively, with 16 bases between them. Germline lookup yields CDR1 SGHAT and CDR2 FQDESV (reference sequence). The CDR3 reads CASSPRGTGTYEQYF. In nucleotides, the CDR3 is TGTGCCAGCAGCCCGCGCGGGACCGGGACCTACGAGCAGTACTTC.

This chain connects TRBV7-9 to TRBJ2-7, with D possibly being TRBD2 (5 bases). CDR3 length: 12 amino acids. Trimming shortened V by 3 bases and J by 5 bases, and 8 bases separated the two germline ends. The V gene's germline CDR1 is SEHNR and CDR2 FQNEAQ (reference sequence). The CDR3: CASSFGNHEQYF. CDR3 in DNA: TGTGCCAGCAGCTTCGGGAATCACGAGCAGTACTTC.

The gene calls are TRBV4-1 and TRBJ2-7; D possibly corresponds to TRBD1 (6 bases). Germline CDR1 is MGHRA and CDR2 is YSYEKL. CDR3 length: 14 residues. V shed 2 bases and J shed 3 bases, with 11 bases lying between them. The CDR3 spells CASSQRQGFYEQYF. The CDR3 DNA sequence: TGCGCCAGCAGCCAACGGCAGGGGTTCTACGAGCAGTACTTC.

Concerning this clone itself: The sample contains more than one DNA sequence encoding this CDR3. CDR3 sequence: CSVAGTSTDTQYF. The DNA of the CDR3 is TGCAGCGTTGCGGGAACTAGCACAGATACGCAGTATTTT. The chain joins TRBV29-1 to TRBJ2-3; D might be TRBD2 (5 bases). The germline gives CDR1 SQVTM, CDR2 ANQGSEA. The CDR3 has 13 amino acids. Trimming removed 4 bases from V and 0 bases from J, with 8 bases in between.

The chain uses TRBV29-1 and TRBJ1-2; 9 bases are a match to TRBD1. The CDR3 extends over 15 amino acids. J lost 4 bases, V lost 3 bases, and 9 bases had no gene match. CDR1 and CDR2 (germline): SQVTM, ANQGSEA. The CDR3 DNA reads TGCAGCGTTGATGGGTCCGACAGGGGGTTCTATGGCTACACCTTC. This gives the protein CSVDGSDRGFYGYTF.

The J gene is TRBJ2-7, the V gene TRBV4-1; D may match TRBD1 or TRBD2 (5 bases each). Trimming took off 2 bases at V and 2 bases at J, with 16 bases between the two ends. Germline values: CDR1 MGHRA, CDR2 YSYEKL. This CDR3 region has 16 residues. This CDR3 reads CASSQSSIGAAYEQYF. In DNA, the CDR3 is TGCGCCAGCAGCCAAAGTAGTATCGGGGCGGCCTACGAGCAGTACTTC.

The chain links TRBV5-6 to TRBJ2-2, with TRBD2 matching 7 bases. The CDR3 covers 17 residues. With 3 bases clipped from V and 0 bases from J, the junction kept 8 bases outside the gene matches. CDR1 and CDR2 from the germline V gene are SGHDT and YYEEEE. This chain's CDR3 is CASSSISGASNTGELFF. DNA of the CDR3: TGTGCCAGCAGCTCAATCAGCGGGGCCTCGAACACCGGGGAGCTGTTTTTT. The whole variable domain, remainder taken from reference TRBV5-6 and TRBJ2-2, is DAGVTQSPTHLIKTRGQQVTLRCSPKSGHDTVSWYQQALGQGPQFIFQYYEEEERQRGNFPDRFSGHQFPNYSSELNVNALLLGDSALYLCASSSISGASNTGELFFGEGSRLTVL.

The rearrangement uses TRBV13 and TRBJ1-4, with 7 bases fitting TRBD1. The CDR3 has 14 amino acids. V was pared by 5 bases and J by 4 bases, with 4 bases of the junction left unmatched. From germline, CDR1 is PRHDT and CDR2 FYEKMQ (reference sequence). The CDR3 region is CASSLRDSNEKLFF. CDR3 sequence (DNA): TGTGCCAGCAGCCTCCGGGACAGTAATGAAAAACTGTTTTTT.

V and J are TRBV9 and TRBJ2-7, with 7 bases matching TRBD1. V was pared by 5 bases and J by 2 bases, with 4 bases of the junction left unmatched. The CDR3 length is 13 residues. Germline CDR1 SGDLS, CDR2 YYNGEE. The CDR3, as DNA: TGTGCCAGCAGTGGGACAGTGACCTACGAGCAGTACTTC. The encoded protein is CASSGTVTYEQYF.

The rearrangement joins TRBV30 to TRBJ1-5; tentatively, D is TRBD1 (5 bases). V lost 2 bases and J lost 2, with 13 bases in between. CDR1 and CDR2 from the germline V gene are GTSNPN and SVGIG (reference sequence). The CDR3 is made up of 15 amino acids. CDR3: CAWSTGVIGNQPQHF. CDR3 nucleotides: TGTGCCTGGAGTACGGGGGTGATTGGCAATCAGCCCCAGCATTTT.

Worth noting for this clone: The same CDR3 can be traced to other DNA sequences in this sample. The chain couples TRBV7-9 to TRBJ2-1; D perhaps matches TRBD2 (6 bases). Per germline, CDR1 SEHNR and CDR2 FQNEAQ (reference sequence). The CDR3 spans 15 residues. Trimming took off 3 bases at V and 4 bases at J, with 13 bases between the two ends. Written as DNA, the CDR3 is TGTGCCAGCAGCTTGGGAGGCGGGGTTTACAATGAGCAGTTCTTC. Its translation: CASSLGGGVYNEQFF.

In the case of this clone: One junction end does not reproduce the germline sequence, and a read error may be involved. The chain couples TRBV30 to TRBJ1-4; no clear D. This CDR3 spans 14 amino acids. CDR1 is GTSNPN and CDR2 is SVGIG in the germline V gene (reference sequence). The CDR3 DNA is TGTGCCTGGAGTGTAGTCGGATTTAATGAAAGACTGTTTTTT. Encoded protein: CAWSVVGFNERLFF.

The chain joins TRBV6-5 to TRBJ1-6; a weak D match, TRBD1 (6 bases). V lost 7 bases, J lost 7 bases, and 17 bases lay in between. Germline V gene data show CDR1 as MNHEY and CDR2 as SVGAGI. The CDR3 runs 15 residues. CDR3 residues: CASTRSRDINSPLHF. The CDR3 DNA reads TGTGCCAGCACCCGCTCCCGGGACATAAATTCACCCCTCCACTTT.